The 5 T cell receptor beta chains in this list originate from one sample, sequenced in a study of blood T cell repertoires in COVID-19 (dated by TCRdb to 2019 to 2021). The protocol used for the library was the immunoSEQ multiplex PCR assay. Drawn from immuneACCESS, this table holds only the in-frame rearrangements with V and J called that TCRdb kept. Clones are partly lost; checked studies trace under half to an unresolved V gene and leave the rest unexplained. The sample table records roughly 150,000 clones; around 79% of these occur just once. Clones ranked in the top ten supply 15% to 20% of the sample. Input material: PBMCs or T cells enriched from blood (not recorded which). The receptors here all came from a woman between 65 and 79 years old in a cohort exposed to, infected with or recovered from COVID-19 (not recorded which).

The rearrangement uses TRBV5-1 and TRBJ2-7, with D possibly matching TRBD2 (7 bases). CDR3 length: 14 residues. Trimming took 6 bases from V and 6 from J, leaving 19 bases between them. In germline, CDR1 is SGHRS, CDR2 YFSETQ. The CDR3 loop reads CASTTVGGGREQYF. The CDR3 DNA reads TGCGCCAGCACCACTGTAGGGGGAGGGCGCGAGCAGTACTTC.

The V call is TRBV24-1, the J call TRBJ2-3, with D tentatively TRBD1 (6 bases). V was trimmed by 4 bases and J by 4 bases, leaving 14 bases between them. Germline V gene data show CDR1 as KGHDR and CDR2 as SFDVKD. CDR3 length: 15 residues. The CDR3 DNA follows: TGTGCCACCAGTGAAACAGGGATTGGGGCAGATACGCAGTATTTT. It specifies CATSETGIGADTQYF.

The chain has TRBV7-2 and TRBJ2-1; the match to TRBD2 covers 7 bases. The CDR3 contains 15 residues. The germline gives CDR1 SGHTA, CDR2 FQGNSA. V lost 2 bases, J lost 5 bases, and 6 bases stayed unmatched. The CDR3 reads CASSLLGLPDNEQFF. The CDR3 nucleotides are TGTGCCAGCAGCTTACTGGGACTACCAGACAATGAGCAGTTCTTC.

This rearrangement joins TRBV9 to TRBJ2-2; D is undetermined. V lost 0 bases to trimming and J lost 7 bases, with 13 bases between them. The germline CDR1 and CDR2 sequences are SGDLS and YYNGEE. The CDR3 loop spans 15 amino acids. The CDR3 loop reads CASSVGLPAVGELFF. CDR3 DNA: TGTGCCAGCAGCGTAGGTCTCCCGGCGGTCGGGGAGCTGTTTTTT.

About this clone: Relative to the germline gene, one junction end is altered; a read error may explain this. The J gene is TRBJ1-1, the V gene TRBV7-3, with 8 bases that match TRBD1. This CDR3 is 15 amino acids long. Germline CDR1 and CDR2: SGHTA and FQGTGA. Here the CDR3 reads CASSLTGTGNTEAFF. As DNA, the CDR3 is TGTGCCAGCAGCCTAACTGGGACAGGGAACACTGAAGCTTTCTTT.